These 7 T cell receptor beta chains came from one sample sequenced in a study of T-cell reconstitution after alpha-beta-depleted transplantation in children. This sample's TCRbeta library carried unique molecular identifier barcodes. Each CDR3 protein gets one entry after TCRdb re-called the PCR reads with MiXCR. Seen here are roughly 490,000 distinct CDR3 sequences, 10% to 12% observed once, and the top ten hold 11% to 15%. Specimen: PBMCs, mostly from graft donor cells, collected 180 days after TCRalphabeta/CD19-depleted stem cell transplant. The receptors stem from a female patient between 2 and 15 years old who had a stem cell transplant for aplastic anemia, so the T cells may come from the graft donor.

The chain uses TRBV7-6 and TRBJ2-1; either TRBD1 or TRBD2 may fit D (5 bases each). Trimming took off 5 bases at V and 5 bases at J, with 16 bases between the two ends. Germline V gene sequence: CDR1 SGHVS, CDR2 FNYEAQ. CDR3 size: 15 residues. The CDR3 sequence: CASSPFGAGDNEQFF. DNA for the CDR3: TGTGCCAGCAGCCCCTTCGGGGCAGGTGACAATGAGCAGTTCTTC. The variable domain in full, with the rest retrieved from reference TRBV7-6 and TRBJ2-1, is GAGVSQSPRYKVTKRGQDVALRCDPISGHVSLYWYRQALGQGPEFLTYFNYEAQQDKSGLPNDRFSAERPEGSISTLTIQRTEQRDSAMYRCASSPFGAGDNEQFFGPGTRLTVL.

In regard to this clonotype: One junction end disagrees with the germline gene, perhaps due to a read error. The genes are TRBV12-3 or TRBV12-4 and TRBJ2-1, with D possibly matching TRBD1 (6 bases). This CDR3 contains 19 residues. CDR3 DNA: TGTGCCAGCGGTTTGGTGGGGGCCCCTCGAATAAAATCCTACAATGAGCAGTTCTTC. This gives the protein CASGLVGAPRIKSYNEQFF.

In this sample, this clonotype turned up many times. The genes are TRBV28 and TRBJ2-2; TRBD1 might be the D (6 bases). The CDR3 totals 15 residues. V lost 5 bases and J 3 bases, leaving 13 bases between the germline ends. The V gene's germline CDR1 is MDHEN and CDR2 SYDVKM. CDR3 amino acids: CASSEGHLDTGELFF. In DNA form, the CDR3 reads TGTGCCAGCAGTGAGGGACATCTGGACACCGGGGAGCTGTTTTTT.

This clonotype occurred a few times. CDR3 residues: CSARDSSGNNQPQHF. The CDR3 DNA sequence: TGCAGTGCTAGAGATTCGAGCGGTAACAATCAGCCCCAGCATTTT. This sequence joins TRBV20-1 and TRBJ1-5; D not resolved. The CDR3 has 15 residues. Germline V gene data show CDR1 as DFQATT and CDR2 as SNEGSKA (reference sequence). V was cut by 0 bases and J by 3 bases, with 12 bases left in between.

The V gene is TRBV20-1, the J gene TRBJ2-7, with 9 nucleotides matching TRBD2. V was pared by 6 bases and J by 4 bases, with 13 bases of the junction left unmatched. The CDR3 contains 15 residues. Germline V gene lookup returns CDR1 DFQATT and CDR2 SNEGSKA (reference sequence). The CDR3 here is CSASVRRLAVYEQYF. The DNA for the CDR3 is TGCAGTGCGTCCGTCCGTAGACTAGCGGTTTACGAGCAGTACTTC.

This CDR3 reads CASSSVGRFYEQYV. In nucleotides, the CDR3 is TGTGCCAGCAGCTCCGTCGGTCGGTTCTACGAGCAGTACGTC. The gene calls are TRBV7-9 and TRBJ2-7; no clear D. Trimming removed 4 bases from V and 3 bases from J, with 13 bases in between. From germline, CDR1 is SEHNR and CDR2 FQNEAQ (reference sequence). The CDR3 length is 14 residues.

The chain is built from TRBV12-3 or TRBV12-4 and TRBJ1-2; D is unresolved. V shed 2 bases and J shed 5 bases, with 9 bases lying between them. The CDR3 loop spans 13 amino acids. DNA of the CDR3: TGTGCCAGCAGTTTAAGGCAGGAGTATGGCTACACCTTC. Protein sequence: CASSLRQEYGYTF.